The 20 T cell receptor beta chains listed next were all sequenced from one sample in a study of shared clonotypes between healthy human individuals. Using immunoSEQ multiplex PCR, the repertoire was profiled, and TCRdb retains in-frame clones only, with some absent. The sample records about a million clones, approximately 80% being singletons. Source material: memory CD4+ T cells sorted from blood. Subset: CD45RA-negative fraction. These receptors were obtained from a man aged 18 to 30 in good health.

The gene calls are TRBV7-9 and TRBJ1-4, with a possible D match to TRBD1 (6 bases). The CDR3 is 15 residues long. The germline V gene has CDR1 SEHNR and CDR2 FQNEAQ (reference sequence). The V and J ends lost 5 bases and 7 bases respectively, with 17 bases between them. The CDR3 DNA is TGTGCCAGCAGCCCTCGGACAGCCGGTGTTGAAAAACTGTTTTTT. Its translation: CASSPRTAGVEKLFF.

This rearrangement joins TRBV4-1 to TRBJ1-2, with a possible D match to TRBD1 (5 bases). Trimming cost V 0 bases and J 0 bases, with 8 bases left between them. Germline V lookup: CDR1 MGHRA, CDR2 YSYEKL. The CDR3 totals 15 residues. The CDR3 spells CASSQEEGPNYGYTF. In DNA, the CDR3 is TGCGCCAGCAGCCAAGAGGAGGGACCTAACTATGGCTACACCTTC.

The chain recombines TRBV7-8 with TRBJ2-1, with D unresolved. This CDR3 has 12 amino acids. In germline, CDR1 is SGHVS, CDR2 FQNEAQ. V shed 1 base and J shed 8 bases, with 6 bases lying between them. The CDR3 reads CASSLDGYEQFF. The CDR3 DNA reads TGTGCCAGCAGCTTAGATGGGTATGAGCAGTTCTTC.

The chain couples TRBV5-8 to TRBJ2-7; no reliable D call. V lost 4 bases and J lost 2, with 13 bases in between. This CDR3 is built from 14 residues. Germline CDR1 reads SGHTS; CDR2 reads YDEGEE. CDR3 bases: TGTGCCAGCAGCAAGGGATCCCTCACCTACGAGCAGTACTTC. The encoded protein is CASSKGSLTYEQYF.

This clone was detected a few times. This sample also contains other DNA sequences that code for the same CDR3. The chain has TRBV18 and TRBJ2-1, with D possibly matching TRBD2 (5 bases). V lost 3 bases, J lost 9 bases, and 12 bases lay in between. The CDR3 is 13 amino acids. Germline V gives CDR1 KGHSH, CDR2 LQKENI. CDR3 amino acids: CASSPPGSGEQFF. Here the CDR3 DNA reads TGTGCCAGCTCACCCCCGGGGTCGGGTGAGCAGTTCTTC.

The rearrangement joins TRBV6-1 to TRBJ2-7; D is ambiguous. V was clipped by 1 base and J by 2 bases, with 9 bases between them. Looked up from germline, CDR1 is MNHNS and CDR2 is SASEGT. There are 14 residues in the CDR3. In nucleotides, the CDR3 is TGTGCCAGCAGTGAAGGGGTACAGACCTACGAGCAGTACTTC. Translating it yields CASSEGVQTYEQYF.

The V call is TRBV7-2, the J call TRBJ2-3; TRBD2 might be the D (6 bases). V gave up 1 base and J gave up 4 bases, with 12 bases separating them. Germline lookup yields CDR1 SGHTA and CDR2 FQGNSA. This CDR3 region has 15 residues. DNA for the CDR3: TGTGCCAGCAGCTTAGACGGGAGCGAGGCAGATACGCAGTATTTT. It yields the protein CASSLDGSEADTQYF.

In its sample, this clone was seen a few times. V is TRBV7-2 and J is TRBJ1-1; TRBD1 matches at 9 bases. Trimming removed 3 bases from V and 1 base from J; junction bases left unmatched: 3. The germline V gene has CDR1 SGHTA and CDR2 FQGNSA. The CDR3 length is 15 residues. The CDR3 protein is CASSFQTGGNTEAFF. The CDR3 coding sequence is TGTGCCAGCAGCTTCCAGACAGGGGGGAACACTGAAGCTTTCTTT.

The chain is built from TRBV19 and TRBJ2-2, with no clear D. The CDR3 loop spans 19 amino acids. Trimming cost V 7 bases and J 9 bases, with 33 bases left between them. The germline gives CDR1 LNHDA, CDR2 SQIVND (reference sequence). This CDR3 is CASTERSQDRLIVSRELFF. The CDR3, as DNA: TGTGCCAGTACCGAAAGGTCCCAGGACCGTTTAATCGTAAGCCGGGAGCTGTTTTTT.

Remarks on this clone: The same CDR3 is also encoded by other DNA sequences in this sample. The rearrangement uses TRBV5-1 and TRBJ2-7, with no clear D. Looked up from germline, CDR1 is SGHRS and CDR2 is YFSETQ. The V and J ends lost 0 bases and 2 bases respectively, with 6 bases between them. CDR3 length equals 13 residues. The CDR3 region is CASSLAGTYEQYF. For the CDR3, the DNA is TGCGCCAGCAGCTTGGCTGGGACCTACGAGCAGTACTTC.

The chain is built from TRBV5-4 and TRBJ1-1; 8 bases align to TRBD1. The CDR3 runs 17 residues. Germline CDR1 and CDR2: SGHNT and YYREEE (reference sequence). V lost 4 bases to trimming and J lost 0 bases; unmatched junction nucleotides: 11. In DNA form, the CDR3 reads TGTGCCAGCAGCAGGCCCCGACAGGGGACTATGAACACTGAAGCTTTCTTT. Its protein is CASSRPRQGTMNTEAFF.

Only one count was recorded for this clone. The chain combines TRBV2 with TRBJ2-2; no firm D call. The CDR3 runs 15 residues. Germline V gives CDR1 SNHLY, CDR2 FYNNEI. Trimming pared 2 bases from V and 0 bases from J, leaving 7 bases between. The CDR3 region has the DNA TGTGCCAGCAGTGAATTCGGCCCGAACACCGGGGAGCTGTTTTTT. Protein: CASSEFGPNTGELFF.

Only a few counts were recorded for this clone. The V and J genes are TRBV30 and TRBJ1-3; TRBD1 matches 7 bases. V shed 2 bases and J 2 bases; nucleotides not matched to a gene: 3. Germline CDR1 and CDR2: GTSNPN and SVGIG (reference sequence). CDR3 size: 14 residues. The CDR3 coding sequence is TGTGCCTGGAGTAAGGGGGCGGCTGGAAACACCATATATTTT. Protein product: CAWSKGAAGNTIYF.

The J gene is TRBJ2-7, the V gene TRBV5-4; 10 nucleotides align to TRBD2. CDR3 length equals 15 residues. The germline V gene has CDR1 SGHNT and CDR2 YYREEE (reference sequence). Trimming took 4 bases from V and 4 from J; bases not matched to a gene: 8. CDR3 nucleotide sequence: TGTGCCAGCAGCGGGCAAGCGGGGGGGCAGTACGAGCAGTACTTC. Residues: CASSGQAGGQYEQYF.

This rearrangement joins TRBV19 to TRBJ1-1; D ambiguous. Germline assignment: CDR1 LNHDA and CDR2 SQIVND (reference sequence). This CDR3 is 11 amino acids long. V lost 2 bases and J 5 bases, leaving 3 bases between the germline ends. The CDR3 nucleotides are TGTGCCAGTAGTATAAAGACTGAAGCTTTCTTT. Amino acids: CASSIKTEAFF.

The CDR3 DNA sequence: TGTGCCTCTTCAACGGGACAGAGAGAGACCCAGTACTTC. Its protein product is CASSTGQRETQYF. The chain has TRBV10-3 and TRBJ2-5; 7 bases fit TRBD1. Trimming cost V 11 bases and J 4 bases; bases outside gene matches: 10. Germline values: CDR1 ENHRY, CDR2 SYGVKD. The CDR3 length is 13 residues.

The chain is built from TRBV28 and TRBJ2-5, with 8 bases lining up with TRBD1. The CDR3 sequence is 16 residues long. With 8 bases clipped from V and 4 bases from J, the junction kept 15 bases outside the gene matches. Germline values: CDR1 MDHEN, CDR2 SYDVKM. In DNA, the CDR3 is TGTGCCAGCTTTGGGGTGGCAGGGGGCTGGGGAGAGACCCAGTACTTC. The encoded protein is CASFGVAGGWGETQYF.

This rearrangement joins TRBV10-1 to TRBJ2-5, with 8 bases identical to TRBD1. Germline values: CDR1 WNHNN, CDR2 SYGVQD (reference sequence). The V segment lost 2 bases and the J segment 5 bases; nucleotides outside the gene matches: 10. CDR3 size: 16 residues. The CDR3 DNA reads TGCGCCAGCAGTGAGAGGAGGACAGGGTCGTGGGAGACCCAGTACTTC. Translated, it gives CASSERRTGSWETQYF.

The genes are TRBV5-6 and TRBJ1-1; a possible D gene is TRBD1 (6 bases). Germline-derived CDR1 and CDR2 are SGHDT and YYEEEE. The CDR3 is 15 amino acids. V lost 2 bases, J lost 3 bases, and 14 bases lay in between. The CDR3 nucleotides read TGTGCCAGCAGCTTCGGCACAGGGAAGGACACTGAAGCTTTCTTT. The encoded protein is CASSFGTGKDTEAFF.

This chain uses TRBV6-5 with TRBJ2-3; tentatively, D is TRBD2 (6 bases). This CDR3 contains 15 residues. Germline V gene lookup returns CDR1 MNHEY and CDR2 SVGAGI. The germline V and J ends were trimmed by 3 bases and 2 bases, with 12 bases remaining between them. The chain's CDR3 is CASSYGGIFTDTQYF. The CDR3 DNA reads TGTGCCAGCAGTTATGGCGGGATATTCACAGATACGCAGTATTTT.